This TCR beta chain is from a study of OX40 agonist ivuxolimab in advanced cancers. Study conclusions and caveats: Some patients who did not respond also had low normalized T-cell clonal expansion.

Only in-frame clones appear in the TCRdb table, and some are missing; sequencing was by immunoSEQ multiplex PCR. Seen here are tens of thousands of clones, under 95% observed once, and the top ten hold around 15%. Regarding this clone: Its antigen is as yet unknown.

This CDR3 spans 14 amino acids. Germline lookup yields CDR1 SGHRS and CDR2 YFSETQ. V shed 0 bases, J shed 6 bases, and the junction held 2 bases outside the gene matches. The starting material was CD4+ or CD8+ T cells sorted from blood, obtained in a trial of the OX40 agonist ivuxolimab. The TCR was taken from an adult with an advanced solid tumor such as melanoma, head and neck, liver or kidney cancer. The rearrangement uses TRBV5-1 and TRBJ2-5; 10 positions match TRBD2. The CDR3 loop is CASSLGAGGQTQYF. The DNA of the CDR3 is TGCGCCAGCAGCTTGGGAGCGGGGGGGCAGACCCAGTACTTC. Based on the CDR3 plus reference TRBV5-1 and TRBJ2-5, the full variable domain is KAGVTQTPRYLIKTRGQQVTLSCSPISGHRSVSWYQQTPGQGLQFLFEYFSETQRNKGNFPGRFSGRQFSNSRSEMNVSTLELGDSALYLCASSLGAGGQTQYFGPGTRLLVL.